Listed below are T cell receptor beta chains from one sample, sequenced in a study of human T cells and chemical hapten exposure. From the RACE reads, TCRdb called clonotypes with MiXCR, one entry per CDR3 protein. The profile covers 90,000 to 140,000 distinct CDR3 sequences, with roughly a third appearing a single time and 2.5% to 3% taken by the ten largest. Sequences were derived from whole blood, sampled in connection with sensitization to the hapten diphenylcyclopropenone (DPC). The receptors derive from a man in his forties or fifties with alopecia areata. Some clones in this sample may be carry-over from other donors' samples. Each CDR3 is given with its conserved first and last residue. Fields, in order: J gene, clone size, D gene, V gene, CDR3 DNA, CDR3 protein. D genes are given only for firm matches. Part of the rows lack a size; the others show once, few, many or a class for expanded clones.

TRBJ1-1,.,.,TRBV7-2,TGTGCCAGCAGCCTTAGCGCAGGGAACACTGAAGCTTTCTTT,CASSLSAGNTEAFF
TRBJ2-2,few,.,TRBV7-9,TGTGCCAGCAGATCACGCGGGAACGCGAACACCGGGGAGCTGTTTTTT,CASRSRGNANTGELFF
TRBJ2-5,.,.,TRBV20-1,TGCAGTGCTCGGGGGGACAGTACCCCGGAGACCCAGTACTTC,CSARGDSTPETQYF
TRBJ2-7,.,TRBD1,TRBV11-1,TGTGCCAGCAGCTTACAGCCGGGACAGGGGTCCTACGAGCAGTACTTC,CASSLQPGQGSYEQYF
TRBJ2-3,.,.,TRBV9,TGTGCCAGCAGCGTAGCACTAGTGGCTAGCACAGATACGCAGTATTTT,CASSVALVASTDTQYF
TRBJ2-1,few,.,TRBV6-4,TGTGCCAGCAGTGACTCGGGGGCCAATGAGCAGTTCTTC,CASSDSGANEQFF
TRBJ1-1,few,.,TRBV11-1,TGTGCCAGCAGCTTCCCCGGAGTTGGGGATGAAGCTTTCTTT,CASSFPGVGDEAFF
TRBJ2-1,few,.,TRBV19,TGTGCCAGTGGGGGCAATGAGCAGTTCTTC,CASGGNEQFF
TRBJ2-7,.,.,TRBV28,TGTGCCAGCAAAGCAGGCTTCCCCTACGAGCAGTACTTC,CASKAGFPYEQYF
TRBJ2-5,.,TRBD1,TRBV7-2,TGTGCCAGCAGCTTTAGACAGGGACAAGAGACCCAGTACTTC,CASSFRQGQETQYF
TRBJ2-3,.,TRBD2,TRBV28,TGTGCCAGCAGTTCCCGAGCGGGAAGGGTAAATACGCAGTATTTT,CASSSRAGRVNTQYF
TRBJ1-1,few,.,TRBV28,TGTGCCAGCAGTTTACGGACCTGGCCTGAAGCTTTCTTT,CASSLRTWPEAFF
TRBJ2-3,.,.,TRBV7-2,TGTGCCAGCAGCTTTAGTGACAGTACGCAGTATTTT,CASSFSDSTQYF
TRBJ2-1,.,TRBD2,TRBV12-3/TRBV12-4,TGTGCCAGCACCCCCGAAGCGGGAGGGCTTGGTGATGAGCAGTTCTTC,CASTPEAGGLGDEQFF
TRBJ1-4,few,.,TRBV6-5,TGTGCCAGCACCGATAGCAAGGGGAAACTGTTTTTT,CASTDSKGKLFF
TRBJ2-3,.,.,TRBV12-3/TRBV12-4,TGTGCCAGCAGCTTGCGGTCCCTCCCCCCAGATACGCAGTATTTT,CASSLRSLPPDTQYF
TRBJ2-1,.,.,TRBV3-1,TGTGCCAGCAGCCAAGAGTCTGAGCAGTTCTTC,CASSQESEQFF
TRBJ2-1,.,TRBD2,TRBV20-1,TGCAGTGCTAGGGGGACTAGCGGGAGGGATGAGCAGTTCTTC,CSARGTSGRDEQFF
TRBJ2-7,once,TRBD2,TRBV6-5,TGTGCCAGCAGCTCCCACCCTATCGGGGGGGGGGCCTACGAGCAGTACTTC,CASSSHPIGGGAYEQYF
TRBJ1-1,.,.,TRBV7-9,TGTGCCAGCAGCCCCGACCTTACGAACACTGAAGCTTTCTTT,CASSPDLTNTEAFF
TRBJ1-3,.,.,TRBV5-1,TGCGCCAGCAGCCCGTACACTGATGGAAACACCATATATTTT,CASSPYTDGNTIYF
TRBJ2-3,.,.,TRBV27,TGTGCCAGCAGTACAGGGCAGTTAAATACGCAGTATTTT,CASSTGQLNTQYF
TRBJ1-1,few,.,TRBV29-1,TGCAGCGTTGTGACAGCCCATGAAGCTTTCTTT,CSVVTAHEAFF
TRBJ2-3,.,.,TRBV29-1,TGCAGCGTTAGCCCTAGGTTTGCAGATACGCAGTATTTT,CSVSPRFADTQYF
TRBJ2-3,.,.,TRBV2,TGTGCCAGCAGTCCCGGGAGAGCAGATACGCAGTATTTT,CASSPGRADTQYF
TRBJ2-1,.,TRBD2,TRBV11-3,TGTGCCAGCAGCCCGCGTTTGGGGCTAGCGGGAGGGATCGATGAGCAGTTCTTC,CASSPRLGLAGGIDEQFF
TRBJ1-4,.,.,TRBV7-2,TGTGCCAGCAGCTTTGACAGGTTTAATGAAAAACTGTTTTTT,CASSFDRFNEKLFF
TRBJ2-1,few,TRBD2,TRBV4-3,TGCGCCAGCAGCCAAGCGGGAACTAGCGGGAGCTATGAGCAGTTCTTC,CASSQAGTSGSYEQFF
TRBJ1-2,.,.,TRBV30,TGTGCCTGGAGCTTAATCTATGGCTACACCTTC,CAWSLIYGYTF
TRBJ1-4,few,.,TRBV5-5,TGTGCCAGCAGCTTGCTCGGCGGCGCGGCAACTAATGAAAAACTGTTTTTT,CASSLLGGAATNEKLFF
TRBJ1-4,.,.,TRBV3-1,TGTGCCAGCAGCCAAGATCGCGGCAGGACCCCGTTTGGGCTGTTTTTT,CASSQDRGRTPFGLFF
TRBJ2-1,.,.,TRBV7-2,TGTGCCAGCAGCCCAGGACTGGATGGGCACAATGAGCAGTTCTTC,CASSPGLDGHNEQFF
TRBJ2-7,.,TRBD2,TRBV29-1,TGCAGCATTCGGGGGGAGTACGAGCAGTACTTC,CSIRGEYEQYF
TRBJ1-1,few,.,TRBV29-1,TGCAGCGTCATCGAGACGGGACACATGAACACTGAAGCTTTCTTT,CSVIETGHMNTEAFF
TRBJ1-1,few,.,TRBV7-9,TGTGCCAGCAGCTCCCCTCGGAGGTCGGTAAACACTGAAGCTTTCTTT,CASSSPRRSVNTEAFF
TRBJ2-2,.,.,TRBV6-5,TGTGCCAGCAGGGCCGACTGGAGCGGGGAGCTGTTTTTT,CASRADWSGELFF
TRBJ2-5,.,.,TRBV7-2,TGTGCCAGCAGCTTTCCCCGTCCTACGAGGTGGGAGACCCAGTACTTC,CASSFPRPTRWETQYF
TRBJ2-1,few,TRBD2,TRBV11-3,TGTGCCAGCAGCTCATCTAGCGGGAGCTACAATGAGCAGTTCTTC,CASSSSSGSYNEQFF
TRBJ2-1,.,TRBD2,TRBV5-6,TGTGCCAGCAGCTTGGGACTAGCGGTTTTTGAGCAGTTCTTC,CASSLGLAVFEQFF
TRBJ2-3,few,.,TRBV12-3/TRBV12-4,TGTGCCAGCAGTTTAGACGCGCTTGCCGGGAGAGGACAGTATTTT,CASSLDALAGRGQYF
TRBJ2-5,.,.,TRBV9,TGTGCCAGCAGCACGAGAGAGGGGCGAGAGACCCAGTACTTC,CASSTREGRETQYF
TRBJ2-3,.,.,TRBV14,TGTGCCAGCAGCCACACCCAAACCCGGCGTCTGTATTTT,CASSHTQTRRLYF